Listed here are 13 T cell receptor beta chains from one sample, sequenced in a study of T cell responses to AZD1222 COVID-19 vaccine (dated by TCRdb to 2020 to 2023). The sample's time point label, decoded: about 28 days (+/-7) after the second vaccine dose. The library was produced with the immunoSEQ multiplex PCR assay. TCRdb mirrors the immuneACCESS table, restricted to in-frame sequences. Some clones are absent from its copies; in checked studies, under half trace to an unresolved V gene, and the reason for the others is unknown. The sample table holds roughly 120,000 clones, of which roughly 91% were seen once. Of the sample, roughly 7% is held by the ten largest clones. Specimen: peripheral blood, collected 28 days after the second AZD1222 dose. The receptors shown here come from an adult who received the AZD1222 COVID-19 vaccine.

This clone was counted between two and nine times. The chain employs TRBV11-3 and TRBJ2-3; D assignment may be TRBD1 or TRBD2 (5 bases each). Between the trimmed V and J ends, which lost 1 base and 0 bases, there was a span of 5 bases. CDR3 length equals 14 residues. Germline V gives CDR1 SGHNT, CDR2 YENEEA. The CDR3 DNA is TGTGCCAGCAGCTTAGGGGGGAGCACAGATACGCAGTATTTT. Protein sequence: CASSLGGSTDTQYF.

The J gene is TRBJ2-7, the V gene TRBV5-5; D not resolved. This CDR3 comprises 15 residues. V gave up 3 bases and J gave up 2 bases, with 15 bases separating them. Germline V CDR1 and CDR2: SGHKS, YYEKEE (reference sequence). The CDR3: CASSSGTATTYEQYF. The CDR3 DNA sequence: TGTGCCAGCAGCTCGGGTACTGCTACCACCTACGAGCAGTACTTC.

The chain employs TRBV24-1 and TRBJ2-7; TRBD2 matches 8 bases. V lost 3 bases to trimming and J lost 0 bases; unmatched junction nucleotides: 6. This CDR3 region has 16 residues. From germline, CDR1 is KGHDR and CDR2 SFDVKD. The CDR3 DNA sequence: TGTGCCACCAGTGATACGAAGCGGGGGAACTCCTACGAGCAGTACTTC. It translates to CATSDTKRGNSYEQYF.

This clone was counted once. The V and J genes are TRBV11-3 and TRBJ2-1; D perhaps matches TRBD2 (6 bases). Germline V gives CDR1 SGHNT, CDR2 YENEEA. This CDR3 contains 18 residues. V lost 3 bases and J 4 bases, leaving 22 bases between the germline ends. The CDR3 loop reads CASSFLLVGGLRYNEQFF. The CDR3 DNA is TGTGCCAGCAGCTTCCTCCTGGTGGGAGGACTTAGGTACAATGAGCAGTTCTTC.

The chain uses TRBV11-2 and TRBJ2-7; tentatively, D is TRBD1 or TRBD2 (5 bases each). CDR3 length equals 12 residues. The V gene's germline CDR1 is SGHAT and CDR2 FQNNGV. V dropped 8 bases and J dropped 2 bases, with 10 bases sitting between them. The CDR3 sequence: CASGLGAYEQYF. The CDR3 nucleotides are TGTGCCAGCGGGTTGGGGGCCTACGAGCAGTACTTC.

The CDR3 loop is CASSGKGTAPLSAQHF. The CDR3, as DNA: TGTGCCAGCAGCGGAAAAGGGACAGCTCCCTTGTCGGCCCAGCATTTT. The chain employs TRBV2 and TRBJ1-5, with 7 bases fitting TRBD1. The CDR3 is 16 amino acids. J was trimmed by 11 bases and V by 6 bases; bases with no gene match: 19. Germline CDR1 is SNHLY and CDR2 is FYNNEI.

The rearrangement uses TRBV6-5 and TRBJ1-1, with D hard to call. Germline CDR1 is MNHEY and CDR2 is SVGAGI. V lost 0 bases to trimming and J lost 5 bases, with 13 bases between them. The CDR3 covers 15 residues. Here the CDR3 reads CASSYSRGRNTEAFF. Here the CDR3 DNA reads TGTGCCAGCAGTTACTCGAGAGGGAGGAATACTGAAGCTTTCTTT.

V gene TRBV6-5 combines with J gene TRBJ2-3; tentatively, D is TRBD1 or TRBD2 (5 bases each). CDR1 is MNHEY, CDR2 SVGAGI, per germline. The CDR3 contains 13 residues. V was cut by 8 bases and J by 2 bases, with 11 bases left in between. The CDR3 DNA is TGTGCCAGCCGGGACCGAGACACAGATACGCAGTATTTT. Translation gives CASRDRDTDTQYF.

This clone has a handful of counts. The chain uses TRBV4-3 and TRBJ2-1; possibly TRBD1 for D (6 bases). This CDR3 contains 16 residues. Trimming stripped 3 bases from V and 7 bases from J, with 19 bases between. Germline V gene data show CDR1 as LGHNA and CDR2 as YSLEER. CDR3 in amino acids: CASSQVDSTWGNEQFF. For the CDR3, the DNA is TGCGCCAGCAGCCAGGTGGACAGTACTTGGGGGAATGAGCAGTTCTTC.

The genes are TRBV19 and TRBJ1-4, with TRBD1 identical over 8 bases. The CDR3 is made up of 17 amino acids. The germline CDR1 and CDR2 sequences are LNHDA and SQIVND (reference sequence). J gave up 5 bases and V 5 bases, and 13 bases lay outside the gene matches. The CDR3: CASSVDPWTGRNEKLFF. In nucleotides, the CDR3 is TGTGCCAGTAGTGTCGATCCTTGGACAGGGAGAAATGAAAAACTGTTTTTT.

The chain joins TRBV24-1 to TRBJ2-3, with D maybe TRBD1 (5 bases). The CDR3 runs to 24 residues. Germline-derived CDR1 and CDR2 are KGHDR and SFDVKD. Trimming removed 5 bases from V and 0 bases from J, with 38 bases in between. The CDR3 region is CATSGFFLAARTSTDRPSTDTQYF. The CDR3 DNA sequence: TGTGCCACCAGTGGTTTTTTTTTAGCCGCCCGCACATCCACAGACAGACCTAGCACAGATACGCAGTATTTT.

The J gene is TRBJ2-7, the V gene TRBV11-3; 12 positions agree with TRBD1. From germline, CDR1 is SGHNT and CDR2 YENEEA. The CDR3 sequence is 16 residues long. The V segment lost 1 base and the J segment 3 bases; nucleotides outside the gene matches: 4. As DNA, the CDR3 is TGTGCCAGCAGCTTAGTGGGGACAGGGGGCAACTACGAGCAGTACTTC. As protein: CASSLVGTGGNYEQYF.

This clone was seen more than once but under ten times. The genes are TRBV27 and TRBJ2-1; D unclear. This CDR3 has 15 amino acids. Germline V gene data show CDR1 as MNHEY and CDR2 as SMNVEV (reference sequence). V lost 5 bases to trimming and J lost 2 bases, with 13 bases between them. The CDR3 protein is CASSANSSPYNEQFF. CDR3 bases: TGTGCCAGCAGTGCCAACTCGAGCCCCTACAATGAGCAGTTCTTC.